This TCR beta chain was retrieved from a study of T cells in Graves' hyperthyroidism and ophthalmopathy. TCR beta CDR3 regions were amplified from RNA. Researchers ran a first-round RT-PCR on the TCR CDR3 using the HTBI primer set. One entry per CDR3 protein, called by TCRdb with MiXCR from the multiplex PCR reads. The data contain about 410,000 distinct CDR3 sequences, approximately 14% of them singletons. This clonotype occurred many times. The source material was blood. This sequence was found in a man aged 18 to 29 with Graves' ophthalmopathy.

Written as DNA, the CDR3 is TGTGCCAGCAGTTACAGGGGGCAGAGCAATCAGCCCCAGCATTTT. Translating it yields CASSYRGQSNQPQHF. The chain joins TRBV6-2 or TRBV6-3 to TRBJ1-5; 7 bases agree with TRBD1. The V gene end was trimmed by 2 bases and the J gene end by 1 base; junction bases not matched to a gene: 2. Germline CDR1 and CDR2: MNHEY and SVGEGT. CDR3 length: 15 amino acids.